This T cell receptor beta chain was identified in a study of cytomegalovirus exposure and HLA in healthy donors. With respect to this clone: As yet, its antigen is unknown.

The PCR was carried out with 60 Vbeta primers and 13 Jbeta primers. Generated by immunoSEQ multiplex PCR, the TCRdb table keeps only in-frame clones and is missing some. The data show under 90,000 clones, around 80% seen once. The study, taken as a whole, reports: The productive fraction for most TCR beta V segments was about 87% or about 30% in an earlier analysis. Presence/absence analyses assumed roughly uniform sequencing depth across donors, which may not hold. As immune exposure information, only CMV serostatus was available. A later analysis found TCR association rates differed by HLA locus, highest for DRB1 and lowest for HLA-C.

Trimming at V came to 6 bases and at J to 3 bases, leaving 11 bases not matched to a gene. Germline CDR1 is MNHNY and CDR2 is SVGAGI (reference sequence). The CDR3 length is 16 residues. The TCR sequence derives from a man between 35 and 55 years old in good health and CMV-seronegative. Sample: PBMCs. The J gene is TRBJ2-7, the V gene TRBV6-6; 10 nucleotides line up with TRBD2. CDR3 residues: CASSHDWSSGGYEQYF. CDR3 in DNA: TGTGCCAGCAGCCACGATTGGTCTAGCGGGGGCTACGAGCAGTACTTC.